Listed here are 22 T cell receptor beta chains from one sample, sequenced in a study of blood T cells in healthy people across ages. The authors ran a second PCR of 7 to 11 cycles using a sample-barcoded 5' primer and a J-beta primer mix. TCRdb fed the 5' RACE reads into MiXCR, producing one record per CDR3 protein. The sample yields about 800,000 distinct CDR3 sequences, 20% to 30% seen once. This sample also appeared in a second study, on T cells of mothers and their children.

The sequencing input was blood. The receptors derive from a boy younger than 18 in good health.

This chain links TRBV7-2 with TRBJ2-1; possible D gene TRBD2, 6 bases. Deletions cut 5 bases from V and 3 bases from J, with 17 bases between. CDR3 length equals 16 residues. Germline V gene lookup returns CDR1 SGHTA and CDR2 FQGNSA. The CDR3 reads CASSDRGLGVYNEQFF. Written as DNA, the CDR3 is TGTGCCAGCAGCGACCGGGGACTGGGAGTCTACAATGAGCAGTTCTTC. Looking up the rest from reference TRBV7-2 and TRBJ2-1 gives the full variable domain: GAGVSQSPSNKVTEKGKDVELRCDPISGHTALYWYRQSLGQGLEFLIYFQGNSAPDKSGLPSDRFSAERTGGSVSTLTIQRTQQEDSAVYLCASSDRGLGVYNEQFFGPGTRLTVL.

The rearrangement uses TRBV24-1 and TRBJ2-3; D uncertain. V lost 3 bases, J lost 2 bases, and 2 bases lay in between. Germline CDR1 is KGHDR and CDR2 is SFDVKD. The CDR3 loop spans 12 amino acids. CDR3 sequence (DNA): TGTGCCACCAGTGATACCACAGATACGCAGTATTTT. Its protein product is CATSDTTDTQYF.

J is TRBJ2-1 and V is TRBV9, with no clear D. Trimming took 1 base from V and 6 from J, leaving 5 bases between them. Per the germline V gene, CDR1 is SGDLS and CDR2 is YYNGEE. CDR3 size: 12 residues. The CDR3 bases are TGTGCCAGCAGCGTAAGTGTCAATGAGCAGTTCTTC. Translated: CASSVSVNEQFF.

The chain employs TRBV18 and TRBJ1-5, with D perhaps TRBD1 (6 bases). V dropped 5 bases and J dropped 0 bases, with 11 bases sitting between them. The CDR3 covers 15 residues. Germline V gives CDR1 KGHSH, CDR2 LQKENI. Here the CDR3 DNA reads TGTGCCAGCTCATCCGGACAGCTTAGCAATCAGCCCCAGCATTTT. This gives the protein CASSSGQLSNQPQHF.

This clonotype was counted only a few times. The genes are TRBV20-1 and TRBJ1-3; no reliable D call. The CDR3 extends over 15 amino acids. Germline values: CDR1 DFQATT, CDR2 SNEGSKA (reference sequence). Trimming stripped 6 bases from V and 0 bases from J, with 15 bases between. This CDR3 reads CSAEPAESSGNTIYF. CDR3 nucleotide sequence: TGCAGTGCCGAGCCAGCGGAGAGCTCTGGAAACACCATATATTTT.

This rearrangement joins TRBV6-1 to TRBJ2-6; D might be TRBD1 (5 bases). Trimming stripped 4 bases from V and 0 bases from J, with 10 bases between. The CDR3 consists of 16 residues. Per the germline V gene, CDR1 is MNHNS and CDR2 is SASEGT. Here the CDR3 reads CASSADTGSGANVLTF. CDR3 nucleotides: TGTGCCAGCAGTGCCGACACAGGCTCTGGGGCCAACGTCCTGACTTTC.

The chain has TRBV6-6 and TRBJ2-5; perhaps TRBD1 as D (5 bases). Deletions cut 6 bases from V and 0 bases from J, with 17 bases between. The CDR3 extends over 16 amino acids. Per germline, CDR1 MNHNY and CDR2 SVGAGI (reference sequence). CDR3 protein: CASSRTPKINQETQYF. In nucleotides, the CDR3 is TGTGCCAGCAGCCGGACACCCAAGATCAACCAAGAGACCCAGTACTTC.

Comment on this clonotype: A junction end diverges from the germline sequence, so it may reflect a read error. The chain joins TRBV7-3 to TRBJ2-3; D unclear. CDR3 length: 13 residues. Germline V gene lookup returns CDR1 SGHTA and CDR2 FQGTGA. DNA of the CDR3: TGTGCCAGCAGCTTAATCTTGTCAGACACGCAGTATTTT. Translated, it gives CASSLILSDTQYF.

This chain connects TRBV14 to TRBJ2-1; D possibly corresponds to TRBD1 (6 bases). The tail of the sequence fits TRBJ2-7 better, so the J call may be wrong. Germline V gene data show CDR1 as SGHDN and CDR2 as FVKESK. There are 14 residues in the CDR3. The CDR3 sequence is CASSLAGVNYEQYF. DNA for the CDR3: TGTGCCAGCAGCCTGGCAGGGGTCAACTACGAGCAGTACTTC.

V is TRBV20-1 and J is TRBJ1-1; D gene unclear. The CDR3 covers 11 residues. Trimming took off 3 bases at V and 6 bases at J, with 8 bases between the two ends. CDR1 is DFQATT and CDR2 is SNEGSKA in the germline V gene (reference sequence). CDR3 sequence reads: CSARAKAEAFF. In DNA, the CDR3 is TGCAGTGCTAGGGCCAAGGCTGAAGCTTTCTTT.

This clonotype was found a few times. The chain joins TRBV25-1 to TRBJ2-7; D unclear. Judging by the DNA end, TRBJ2-1 fits better; the J call may be wrong. Germline V gives CDR1 MGHDK, CDR2 SYGVNS. The CDR3 is 11 amino acids. For the CDR3, the DNA is TGTGCCAGCAGTGACTGGCAGGAGCAGTTCTTC. Its protein is CASSDWQEQFF.

This clonotype was seen only a few times. The chain is built from TRBV29-1 and TRBJ2-1; 9 bases map to TRBD1. V gave up 3 bases and J gave up 3 bases; unmatched junction bases: 6. The CDR3 sequence is 15 residues long. Germline V gives CDR1 SQVTM, CDR2 ANQGSEA. The CDR3, as DNA: TGCAGCGTTGACCCGGGACAGGGTTACTACAATGAGCAGTTCTTC. This sequence encodes CSVDPGQGYYNEQFF.

The chain couples TRBV4-1 to TRBJ2-3, with D possibly TRBD1 on 5 matching bases. With 1 base removed from V and 4 bases from J, the gap between germline ends came to 21 bases. CDR1 and CDR2 from the germline V gene are MGHRA and YSYEKL. This CDR3 comprises 18 residues. CDR3: CASSQGGGALPSPDTQYF. The CDR3 region has the DNA TGCGCCAGCAGCCAAGGTGGTGGGGCCCTTCCCTCGCCAGATACGCAGTATTTT.

The chain joins TRBV4-1 to TRBJ2-3, with 7 positions matching TRBD2. Trimming cost V 0 bases and J 4 bases; bases outside gene matches: 4. The CDR3 covers 15 residues. The germline CDR1 and CDR2 sequences are MGHRA and YSYEKL. The CDR3 DNA reads TGCGCCAGCAGCCAAGAGGAGGGAGGGCCAGATACGCAGTATTTT. As protein: CASSQEEGGPDTQYF.

This clonotype was observed a few times. The chain recombines TRBV7-2 with TRBJ1-1; maybe TRBD1 (5 bases). The CDR3 loop spans 16 amino acids. The germline V gene has CDR1 SGHTA and CDR2 FQGNSA. The germline V and J ends were trimmed by 4 bases and 1 base, with 16 bases remaining between them. CDR3: CASSYRGMRGNTEAFF. CDR3 nucleotide sequence: TGTGCCAGCAGCTATAGAGGCATGAGGGGGAACACTGAAGCTTTCTTT.

The V call is TRBV27, the J call TRBJ2-5; D perhaps matches TRBD1 (6 bases). The J call is doubtful: the DNA matches TRBJ2-7 better. This CDR3 spans 16 amino acids. CDR1 is MNHEY, CDR2 SMNVEV, per germline (reference sequence). In DNA, the CDR3 is TGTGCCAGCAGTTTATCGGCGAACGGACAGTCCTACGAGCAGTACTTC. This sequence encodes CASSLSANGQSYEQYF.

This clonotype was observed a single time. The chain recombines TRBV7-2 with TRBJ2-3, with D possibly being TRBD2 (5 bases). This CDR3 spans 15 amino acids. Germline V gene data show CDR1 as SGHTA and CDR2 as FQGNSA. V dropped 1 base and J dropped 4 bases, with 12 bases sitting between them. The CDR3 loop is CASSLVRDYSDTQYF. The CDR3 DNA sequence: TGTGCCAGCAGCTTAGTCCGGGATTATTCAGATACGCAGTATTTT.

Many counts were recorded for this clonotype. This chain uses TRBV6-1 with TRBJ2-1, with TRBD2 matching 8 bases. The CDR3 has 15 residues. Trimming took 1 base from V and 4 from J; bases not matched to a gene: 3. Germline CDR1 and CDR2: MNHNS and SASEGT. This CDR3 is CASSEDPGGYNEQFF. The CDR3 DNA follows: TGTGCCAGCAGTGAAGACCCGGGGGGGTACAATGAGCAGTTCTTC.

The genes are TRBV19 and TRBJ2-1; the D gene is possibly TRBD2 (6 bases). CDR3 length: 12 amino acids. V shed 7 bases and J shed 9 bases, with 13 bases lying between them. Germline lookup yields CDR1 LNHDA and CDR2 SQIVND (reference sequence). The CDR3 sequence: CASNKGSGEQFF. The CDR3 region has the DNA TGTGCCAGTAATAAGGGTAGCGGTGAGCAGTTCTTC.

This clonotype was seen more than once but under ten times. The rearrangement joins TRBV28 to TRBJ2-3, with 8 positions matching TRBD2. Looked up from germline, CDR1 is MDHEN and CDR2 is SYDVKM. This CDR3 comprises 17 residues. Trimming cost V 1 base and J 0 bases; bases outside gene matches: 6. Written as DNA, the CDR3 is TGTGCCAGCAGTTTATCGGGAACTAGCGGTAGCACAGATACGCAGTATTTT. As protein: CASSLSGTSGSTDTQYF.

This clonotype occurred a few times. The V and J genes are TRBV7-9 and TRBJ2-7; 7 bases align to TRBD1. This CDR3 is built from 16 residues. With 5 bases clipped from V and 3 bases from J, the junction kept 13 bases outside the gene matches. Germline values: CDR1 SEHNR, CDR2 FQNEAQ (reference sequence). CDR3 in amino acids: CASSPIEPTGNYEQYF. The CDR3, as DNA: TGTGCCAGCAGCCCAATCGAACCGACAGGGAACTACGAGCAGTACTTC.

The rearrangement links TRBV5-1 to TRBJ2-2; D remains unclear. Germline loops: CDR1 SGHRS, CDR2 YFSETQ. The CDR3 runs 13 residues. The V and J ends lost 6 bases and 5 bases respectively, with 11 bases between them. CDR3 residues: CASKMAPTGELFF. In nucleotides, the CDR3 is TGCGCCAGCAAAATGGCCCCTACCGGGGAGCTGTTTTTT.